The 21 T cell receptor beta chains given below trace back to one sample, sequenced in a study of graft-versus-host responses after intestinal transplantation (dated by TCRdb to the early 2020s). What these receptors recognize is not known. The protocol used for the library was the immunoSEQ multiplex PCR assay. TCRdb took this table from immuneACCESS and kept in-frame rearrangements with V and J called. Such tables lack part of the clones; where checked against another copy, unresolved V genes explain under half of the gap, and the rest is unexplained. The sample records about 86,000 clones, roughly nine tenths of which are singletons. The ten largest clones represent roughly 0.28% of the sample. Interpreted using the paper, the time point label stands for: cells obtained before transplantation from donor or recipient. The sample was unstimulated CD4+ T cells sorted from spleen or lymph node cells, taken before transplant. Receptors originate from a human donor who was the organ donor for an intestinal transplant.

Only a few counts were recorded for this clone. The rearrangement joins TRBV29-1 to TRBJ1-2; 9 bases map to TRBD1. With 4 bases clipped from V and 6 bases from J, the junction kept 6 bases outside the gene matches. Germline-derived CDR1 and CDR2 are SQVTM and ANQGSEA. The CDR3 has 13 residues. In nucleotides, the CDR3 is TGCAGCGTTGGGGGGACAGGGTGGCATGGCTACACCTTC. Protein product: CSVGGTGWHGYTF.

The CDR3 DNA sequence: TGTGCCAGCAGCCCACCTCCCCTAACTAGCGAGGAGGACCAAGAGACCCAGTACTTC. This codes for CASSPPPLTSEEDQETQYF. V usage is TRBV13 and J usage is TRBJ2-5, with 7 bases lining up with TRBD2. The CDR3 covers 19 residues. Germline CDR1 and CDR2: PRHDT and FYEKMQ (reference sequence). The junction had 18 bases not matched to a gene; V was cut back by 5 bases and J by 0 bases.

The chain has TRBV30 and TRBJ1-3; D gene ambiguous. The CDR3 has 16 residues. Trimming removed 0 bases at V and 0 bases at J, with 12 bases between. Germline CDR1 and CDR2: GTSNPN and SVGIG (reference sequence). The DNA of the CDR3 is TGTGCCTGGAGTGTATGGCGAGGTAGCTCTGGAAACACCATATATTTT. Residues: CAWSVWRGSSGNTIYF.

This chain uses TRBV30 with TRBJ2-6; tentative D call: TRBD1 (5 bases). From germline, CDR1 is GTSNPN and CDR2 SVGIG (reference sequence). This CDR3 has 14 amino acids. The germline V and J ends were trimmed by 1 base and 2 bases, with 6 bases remaining between them. The CDR3 DNA is TGTGCCTGGAGTGCAGGGACTGGGGCCAACGTCCTGACTTTC. Its translation is CAWSAGTGANVLTF.

Concerning this clone itself: One end of the junction varies from germline; a read error may be responsible. The chain recombines TRBV10-2 with TRBJ1-1, with D perhaps TRBD1 (6 bases). The CDR3 has 13 residues. The germline CDR1 and CDR2 sequences are WSHSY and SAAADI. The CDR3, as DNA: TGCGCCGGCAGCGGGACACCGAACACTGAAGCTTTCTTT. This codes for CAGSGTPNTEAFF.

V usage is TRBV7-8 and J usage is TRBJ2-7; 8 nucleotides agree with TRBD1. Germline assignment: CDR1 SGHVS and CDR2 FQNEAQ. The CDR3 runs 15 residues. With V trimmed by 5 bases and J by 0 bases, 6 bases remained unmatched. Here the CDR3 DNA reads TGTGCCAGCAGCACTAGTGGGACAGGCTCCTACGAGCAGTACTTC. Its protein is CASSTSGTGSYEQYF.

The V call is TRBV5-1, the J call TRBJ1-1, with 7 bases lining up with TRBD1. Trimming cost V 4 bases and J 0 bases; bases outside gene matches: 12. The CDR3 is made up of 17 amino acids. The germline V gene encodes CDR1 SGHRS and CDR2 YFSETQ. The CDR3 DNA follows: TGCGCCAGCAGCCCGACCGGTCGGACAGGCATGAACACTGAAGCTTTCTTT. It specifies CASSPTGRTGMNTEAFF. The entire variable domain, with the rest obtained from reference TRBV5-1 and TRBJ1-1, is as follows: KAGVTQTPRYLIKTRGQQVTLSCSPISGHRSVSWYQQTPGQGLQFLFEYFSETQRNKGNFPGRFSGRQFSNSRSEMNVSTLELGDSALYLCASSPTGRTGMNTEAFFGQGTRLTVV.

The CDR3 loop reads CASSPPFGSAHTRETQYF. The CDR3 region has the DNA TGTGCCAGCTCACCACCCTTCGGGTCCGCACACACAAGGGAGACCCAGTACTTC. The V call is TRBV18, the J call TRBJ2-5; D ambiguous. The CDR3 totals 18 residues. The germline CDR1 and CDR2 sequences are KGHSH and LQKENI. Between the trimmed V and J ends, which lost 0 bases and 5 bases, there was a span of 22 bases.

J is TRBJ2-3 and V is TRBV15; TRBD1 matches 7 bases. V lost 2 bases to trimming and J lost 2 bases; unmatched junction nucleotides: 10. The CDR3 contains 17 residues. The V gene's germline CDR1 is LNHNV and CDR2 YYDKDF (reference sequence). CDR3 bases: TGTGCCACCAGCAGAAAAAAAGGGGGCGCATACACAGATACGCAGTATTTT. It codes for CATSRKKGGAYTDTQYF.

For this clone: Other DNA sequences in this specimen translate into the identical CDR3. V and J are TRBV29-1 and TRBJ2-1, with 7 bases fitting TRBD1. The J segment lost 7 bases and the V segment lost 7 bases, leaving 7 bases of the junction unmatched. From germline, CDR1 is SQVTM and CDR2 ANQGSEA. This CDR3 is built from 12 residues. Here the CDR3 reads CSANRGRNEQFF. DNA of the CDR3: TGCAGCGCAAACAGGGGCCGGAATGAGCAGTTCTTC.

Only one count was recorded for this clone. This rearrangement joins TRBV21-1 to TRBJ1-1. TRBV21-1 is a listed pseudogene. This CDR3 region has 11 residues. The CDR3 sequence is CASVGGASAFF. CDR3 sequence (DNA): TGTGCCAGCGTGGGGGGGGCGAGCGCTTTCTTT.

The chain couples TRBV19 to TRBJ2-7; D is perhaps TRBD1 (6 bases). With 4 bases removed from V and 0 bases from J, the gap between germline ends came to 13 bases. This CDR3 is built from 15 residues. Germline V gene sequence: CDR1 LNHDA, CDR2 SQIVND (reference sequence). In nucleotides, the CDR3 is TGTGCCAGTAGTACGAGACAGGAAAGCTCCTACGAGCAGTACTTC. This translates into CASSTRQESSYEQYF.

V and J are TRBV6-5 and TRBJ1-4; no clear D. Trimming took off 3 bases at V and 7 bases at J, with 9 bases between the two ends. The germline V gene has CDR1 MNHEY and CDR2 SVGAGI. The CDR3 consists of 13 residues. CDR3 region: CASSYVRSEKLFF. DNA for the CDR3: TGTGCCAGCAGTTATGTAAGGAGTGAAAAACTGTTTTTT.

The chain is built from TRBV11-3 and TRBJ2-1; TRBD2 is a possible D gene (6 bases). The CDR3 is 13 residues long. In germline, CDR1 is SGHNT, CDR2 YENEEA. V was cut by 9 bases and J by 3 bases, with 12 bases left in between. The CDR3 loop reads CASGGGDYNEQFF. As DNA, the CDR3 is TGTGCCAGTGGAGGAGGGGACTACAATGAGCAGTTCTTC.

This rearrangement joins TRBV10-3 to TRBJ2-7; 8 bases are a match to TRBD2. The germline V gene encodes CDR1 ENHRY and CDR2 SYGVKD. The ends lost 10 bases at V and 3 bases at J; junction bases unmatched: 11. The CDR3 consists of 14 residues. The CDR3 DNA sequence: TGTGCCACCCAAGAGTCGAGCGGGGGCTACGAGCAGTACTTC. Amino acid sequence: CATQESSGGYEQYF.

The CDR3 nucleotides read TGCGCCAGCAGCTTATTGGGGGCTTCCACAGATACGCAGTATTTT. This encodes CASSLLGASTDTQYF. This rearrangement joins TRBV5-1 to TRBJ2-3, with D perhaps TRBD1 (6 bases). Germline V gene lookup returns CDR1 SGHRS and CDR2 YFSETQ. The V and J ends lost 2 bases and 2 bases respectively, with 12 bases between them. The CDR3 has 15 residues.

This clone was observed once. The genes are TRBV28 and TRBJ2-7; D gene uncertain. In germline, CDR1 is MDHEN, CDR2 SYDVKM. Trimming pared 3 bases from V and 12 bases from J, leaving 18 bases between. The CDR3 covers 13 residues. This chain's CDR3 is CASSFEGGGVRYF. Written as DNA, the CDR3 is TGTGCCAGCAGTTTCGAAGGTGGTGGAGTACGGTACTTC.

The gene calls are TRBV7-9 and TRBJ1-2; D gene uncertain. The germline CDR1 and CDR2 sequences are SEHNR and FQNEAQ (reference sequence). Trimming shortened V by 5 bases and J by 5 bases, and 18 bases separated the two germline ends. This CDR3 region has 15 residues. The chain's CDR3 is CASSPNLVTTYGYTF. Written as DNA, the CDR3 is TGTGCCAGCAGCCCCAATCTCGTGACAACGTATGGCTACACCTTC.

This rearrangement joins TRBV27 to TRBJ2-1; 12 nucleotides match TRBD2. This CDR3 contains 15 residues. CDR1 MNHEY and CDR2 SMNVEV come from the germline V gene (reference sequence). With V trimmed by 6 bases and J by 8 bases, 8 bases remained unmatched. CDR3 region: CASRSLAGGRDEQFF. For the CDR3, the DNA is TGTGCCAGCAGATCCCTAGCGGGGGGGCGCGATGAGCAGTTCTTC.

This clone has only a few counts. The chain joins TRBV11-3 to TRBJ2-5, with 8 bases lining up with TRBD2. CDR3 length: 15 residues. The V segment lost 0 bases and the J segment 5 bases; nucleotides outside the gene matches: 5. Germline V lookup: CDR1 SGHNT, CDR2 YENEEA. In DNA, the CDR3 is TGTGCCAGCAGCTTAGAGGGTAGCGGGGTTGAGACCCAGTACTTC. Translated: CASSLEGSGVETQYF.

CDR3 nucleotide sequence: TGCAGCGTTGAAGGGACAGGGGGGGAGACCCAGTACTTC. Protein: CSVEGTGGETQYF. The V gene is TRBV29-1, the J gene TRBJ2-5; 10 nucleotides line up with TRBD1. Germline CDR1 SQVTM, CDR2 ANQGSEA. Trimming removed 1 base from V and 5 bases from J; junction bases left unmatched: 1. The CDR3 sequence is 13 residues long.